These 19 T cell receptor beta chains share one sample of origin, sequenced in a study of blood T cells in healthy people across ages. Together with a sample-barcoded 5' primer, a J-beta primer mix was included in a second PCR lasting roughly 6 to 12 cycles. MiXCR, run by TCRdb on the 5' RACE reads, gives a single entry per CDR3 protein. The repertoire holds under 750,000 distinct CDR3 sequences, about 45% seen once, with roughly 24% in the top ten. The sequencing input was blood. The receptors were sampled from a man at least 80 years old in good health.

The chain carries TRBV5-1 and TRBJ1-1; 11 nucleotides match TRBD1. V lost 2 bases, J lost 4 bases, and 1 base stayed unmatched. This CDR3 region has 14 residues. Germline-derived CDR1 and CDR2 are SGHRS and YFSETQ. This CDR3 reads CASSFGTGGTEAFF. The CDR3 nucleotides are TGCGCCAGCAGCTTCGGGACAGGGGGCACTGAAGCTTTCTTT.

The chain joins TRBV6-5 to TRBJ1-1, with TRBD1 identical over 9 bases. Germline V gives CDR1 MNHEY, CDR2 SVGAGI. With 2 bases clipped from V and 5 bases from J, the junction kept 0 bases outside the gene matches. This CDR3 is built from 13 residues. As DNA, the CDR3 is TGTGCCAGCAGTTACGACAGGGGGACTGAAGCTTTCTTT. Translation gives CASSYDRGTEAFF.

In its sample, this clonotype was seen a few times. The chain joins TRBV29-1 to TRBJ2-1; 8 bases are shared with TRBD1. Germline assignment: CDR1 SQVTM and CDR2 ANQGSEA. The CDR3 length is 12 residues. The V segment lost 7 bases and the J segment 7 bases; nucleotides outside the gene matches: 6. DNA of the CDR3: TGCAGCGCCGGACAGGGTGAGAATGAGCAGTTCTTC. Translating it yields CSAGQGENEQFF.

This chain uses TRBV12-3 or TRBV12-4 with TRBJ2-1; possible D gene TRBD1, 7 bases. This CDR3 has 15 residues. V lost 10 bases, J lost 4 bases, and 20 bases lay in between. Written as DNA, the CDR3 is TGTGCCAACATTCAGGGAGCAGGGGGGTACAATGAGCAGTTCTTC. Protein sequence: CANIQGAGGYNEQFF.

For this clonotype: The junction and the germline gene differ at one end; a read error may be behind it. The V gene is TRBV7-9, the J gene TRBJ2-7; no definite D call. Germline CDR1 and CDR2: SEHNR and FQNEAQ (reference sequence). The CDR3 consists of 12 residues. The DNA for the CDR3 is TGCGCCAGCAGCTTGACAAACTACGAGCAGTACTTC. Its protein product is CASSLTNYEQYF.

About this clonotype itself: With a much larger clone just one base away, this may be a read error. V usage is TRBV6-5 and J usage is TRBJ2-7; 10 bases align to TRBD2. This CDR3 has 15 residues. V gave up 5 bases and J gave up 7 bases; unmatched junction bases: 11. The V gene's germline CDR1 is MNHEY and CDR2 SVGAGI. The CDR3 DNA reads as TGTGCCAGCAGTCCTAGCGGGGGACCCTACAATGAGCAGTACTTC. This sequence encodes CASSPSGGPYNEQYF.

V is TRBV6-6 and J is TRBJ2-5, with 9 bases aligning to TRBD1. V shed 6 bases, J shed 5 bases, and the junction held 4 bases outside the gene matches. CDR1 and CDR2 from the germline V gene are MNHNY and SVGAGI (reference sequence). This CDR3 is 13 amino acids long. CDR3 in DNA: TGTGCCAGCAGGACAGGGGGTTGGGAGACCCAGTACTTC. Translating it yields CASRTGGWETQYF.

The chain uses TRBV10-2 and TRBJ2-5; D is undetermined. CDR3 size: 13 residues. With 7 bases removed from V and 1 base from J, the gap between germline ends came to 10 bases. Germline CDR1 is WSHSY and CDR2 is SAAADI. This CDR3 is CASTTAGQETQYF. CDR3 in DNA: TGCGCCAGCACGACGGCAGGCCAAGAGACCCAGTACTTC.

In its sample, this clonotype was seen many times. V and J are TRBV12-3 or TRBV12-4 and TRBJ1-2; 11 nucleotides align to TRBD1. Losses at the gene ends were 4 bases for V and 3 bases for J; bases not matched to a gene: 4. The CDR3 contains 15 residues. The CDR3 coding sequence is TGTGCCAGCAGTTCCCAGGGACAGGGGGACTATGGCTACACCTTC. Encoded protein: CASSSQGQGDYGYTF.

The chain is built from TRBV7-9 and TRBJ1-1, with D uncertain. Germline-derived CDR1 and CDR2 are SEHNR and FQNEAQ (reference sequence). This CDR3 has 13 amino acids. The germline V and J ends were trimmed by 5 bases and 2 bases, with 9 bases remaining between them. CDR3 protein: CASSTGLNTEAFF. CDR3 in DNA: TGTGCCAGCAGCACGGGGTTAAACACTGAAGCTTTCTTT. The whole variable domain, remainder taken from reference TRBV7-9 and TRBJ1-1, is DTGVSQNPRHKITKRGQNVTFRCDPISEHNRLYWYRQTLGQGPEFLTYFQNEAQLEKSRLLSDRFSAERPKGSFSTLEIQRTEQGDSAMYLCASSTGLNTEAFFGQGTRLTVV.

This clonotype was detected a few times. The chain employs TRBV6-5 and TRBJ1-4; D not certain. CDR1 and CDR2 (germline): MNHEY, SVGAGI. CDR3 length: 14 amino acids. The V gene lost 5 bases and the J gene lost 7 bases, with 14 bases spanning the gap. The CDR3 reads CASSRRGVAEKLFF. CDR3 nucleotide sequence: TGTGCCAGCAGTCGACGAGGAGTGGCTGAAAAACTGTTTTTT.

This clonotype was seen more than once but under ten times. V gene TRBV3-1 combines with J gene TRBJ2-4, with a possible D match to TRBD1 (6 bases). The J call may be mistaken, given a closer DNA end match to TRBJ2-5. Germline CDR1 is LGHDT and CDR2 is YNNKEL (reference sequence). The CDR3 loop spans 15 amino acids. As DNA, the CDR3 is TGTGCCAGCAGTCGAGGGGACAACCAACAGGAGACCCAGTACTTC. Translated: CASSRGDNQQETQYF.

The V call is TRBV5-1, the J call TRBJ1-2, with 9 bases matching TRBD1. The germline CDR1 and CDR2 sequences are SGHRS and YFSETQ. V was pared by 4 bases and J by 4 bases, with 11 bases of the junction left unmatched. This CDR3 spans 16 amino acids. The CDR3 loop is CASSLAGTGNSYGYTF. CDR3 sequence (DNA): TGCGCCAGCAGCCTGGCCGGGACAGGGAATAGCTATGGCTACACCTTC.

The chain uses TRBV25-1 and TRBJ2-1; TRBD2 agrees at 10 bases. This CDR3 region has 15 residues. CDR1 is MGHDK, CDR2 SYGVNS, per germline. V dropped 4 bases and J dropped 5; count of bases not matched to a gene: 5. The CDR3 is CASSAPLAGDNEQFF. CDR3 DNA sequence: TGTGCCAGCAGTGCGCCCCTAGCGGGAGACAATGAGCAGTTCTTC.

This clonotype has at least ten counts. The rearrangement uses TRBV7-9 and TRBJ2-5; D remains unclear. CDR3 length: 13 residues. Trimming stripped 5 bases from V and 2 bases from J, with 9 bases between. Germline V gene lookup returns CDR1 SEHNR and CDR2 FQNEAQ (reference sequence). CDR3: CASSLTIQETQYF. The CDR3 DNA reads TGTGCCAGCAGCCTTACTATTCAAGAGACCCAGTACTTC.

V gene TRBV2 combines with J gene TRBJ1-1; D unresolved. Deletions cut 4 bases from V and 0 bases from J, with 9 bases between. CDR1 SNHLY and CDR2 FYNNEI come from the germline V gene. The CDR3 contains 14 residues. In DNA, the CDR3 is TGTGCCAGCAGTGTGGCAACGATGAACACTGAAGCTTTCTTT. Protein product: CASSVATMNTEAFF.

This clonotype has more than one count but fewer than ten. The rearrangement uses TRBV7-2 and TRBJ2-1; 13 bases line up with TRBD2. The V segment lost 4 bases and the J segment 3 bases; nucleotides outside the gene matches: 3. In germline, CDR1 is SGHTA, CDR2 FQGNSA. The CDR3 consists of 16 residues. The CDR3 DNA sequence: TGTGCCAGCAGCTCCCGGACTAGCGGGGGCTACAATGAGCAGTTCTTC. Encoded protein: CASSSRTSGGYNEQFF.

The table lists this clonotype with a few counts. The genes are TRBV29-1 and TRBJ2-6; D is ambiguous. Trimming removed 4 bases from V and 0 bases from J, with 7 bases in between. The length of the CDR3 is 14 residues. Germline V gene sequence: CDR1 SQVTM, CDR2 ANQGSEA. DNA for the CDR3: TGCAGCGTTGGGAAAAGCTCTGGGGCCAACGTCCTGACTTTC. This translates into CSVGKSSGANVLTF.

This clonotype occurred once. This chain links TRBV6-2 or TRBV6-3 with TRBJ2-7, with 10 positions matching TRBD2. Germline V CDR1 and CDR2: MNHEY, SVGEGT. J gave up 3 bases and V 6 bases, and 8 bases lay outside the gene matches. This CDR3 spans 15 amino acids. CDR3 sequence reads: CASRTLAGALYEQYF. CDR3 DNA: TGTGCCAGCAGGACTCTAGCGGGAGCCCTCTACGAGCAGTACTTC.